Below are 18 T cell receptor beta chains sequenced from a single sample in a study of CD8+CD57+ T cells in acquired aplastic anemia. Researchers used genomic DNA as the template to profile TCR beta VDJ and CDR3. TCRdb re-analysed the reads in MiXCR, keeping a single row per CDR3 protein. This table holds about 210,000 distinct CDR3 sequences, approximately 60% found once. Material: sorted CD4+, CD8+, or CD8+CD57+ T cells (not recorded which) from PBMCs. Every receptor here comes from a human donor in good health.

This clonotype has more than one count but fewer than ten. The V call is TRBV20-1, the J call TRBJ2-7; 7 nucleotides agree with TRBD2. Germline CDR1 is DFQATT and CDR2 is SNEGSKA (reference sequence). This CDR3 spans 14 amino acids. Trimming removed 5 bases from V and 2 bases from J; junction bases left unmatched: 9. The CDR3 region has the DNA TGCAGTGCTGACCAAGGCGGGAGCGCCTACGAGCAGTACTTC. Translating gives CSADQGGSAYEQYF.

This clonotype appeared a few times. This chain joins TRBV20-1 and TRBJ2-1; D gene ambiguous. Germline CDR1 is DFQATT and CDR2 is SNEGSKA (reference sequence). The CDR3 is 14 amino acids. V was trimmed by 0 bases and J by 8 bases, leaving 14 bases between them. CDR3 DNA: TGCAGTGCTAGAGATCCGGCTCTATTTTATGAGCAGTTCTTC. Its protein product is CSARDPALFYEQFF.

The chain has TRBV20-1 and TRBJ2-7; 12 nucleotides match TRBD2. Germline V gene data show CDR1 as DFQATT and CDR2 as SNEGSKA (reference sequence). V lost 7 bases and J lost 0; bases outside the gene matches: 10. This CDR3 spans 16 amino acids. CDR3 DNA: TGCAGTGTCGCCGGGACTAGCGGGCTAAGCTCCTACGAGCAGTACTTC. Its translation: CSVAGTSGLSSYEQYF.

This chain connects TRBV24-1 to TRBJ2-5; D unclear. The CDR3 consists of 13 residues. Trimming cost V 4 bases and J 2 bases, with 7 bases left between them. The germline V gene encodes CDR1 KGHDR and CDR2 SFDVKD. The chain's CDR3 is CATSDGLQETQYF. The CDR3 DNA reads TGTGCCACCAGTGACGGCCTTCAAGAGACCCAGTACTTC.

The J gene is TRBJ2-1, the V gene TRBV7-8; perhaps D is TRBD1 or TRBD2 (5 bases each). The CDR3 has 13 amino acids. Trimming shortened V by 8 bases and J by 3 bases, and 11 bases separated the two germline ends. The germline CDR1 and CDR2 sequences are SGHVS and FQNEAQ. In nucleotides, the CDR3 is TGTGCCAGCCTGGGGGTCTACTACAATGAGCAGTTCTTC. Translation: CASLGVYYNEQFF.

V is TRBV5-6 and J is TRBJ1-6; D unresolved. The CDR3 is made up of 17 amino acids. CDR1 is SGHDT and CDR2 is YYEEEE in the germline V gene. V dropped 0 bases and J dropped 2 bases, with 12 bases sitting between them. CDR3 DNA: TGTGCCAGCAGCTTGGTCAAGGGTGGACCCTATAATTCACCCCTCCACTTT. Translating it yields CASSLVKGGPYNSPLHF. Looking up the rest from reference TRBV5-6 and TRBJ1-6 gives the full variable domain: DAGVTQSPTHLIKTRGQQVTLRCSPKSGHDTVSWYQQALGQGPQFIFQYYEEEERQRGNFPDRFSGHQFPNYSSELNVNALLLGDSALYLCASSLVKGGPYNSPLHFGNGTRLTVT.

V usage is TRBV15 and J usage is TRBJ2-7; the match to TRBD2 covers 15 bases. With 0 bases clipped from V and 8 bases from J, the junction kept 14 bases outside the gene matches. The CDR3 loop spans 19 amino acids. Germline V CDR1 and CDR2: LNHNV, YYDKDF (reference sequence). Here the CDR3 reads CATSRDGGLAGGPGIKQYF. For the CDR3, the DNA is TGTGCCACCAGCAGAGATGGGGGACTAGCGGGAGGACCAGGGATAAAGCAGTACTTC.

The J gene is TRBJ2-5, the V gene TRBV4-1; 7 bases match TRBD1. With V trimmed by 4 bases and J by 0 bases, 8 bases remained unmatched. CDR3 length: 16 amino acids. Germline V CDR1 and CDR2: MGHRA, YSYEKL. This CDR3 reads CASSRTGTDNQETQYF. The CDR3 DNA reads TGCGCCAGCAGCCGCACCGGGACAGACAACCAAGAGACCCAGTACTTC.

V gene TRBV7-2 combines with J gene TRBJ2-5, with 8 bases fitting TRBD1. The V gene end was trimmed by 6 bases and the J gene end by 1 base; junction bases not matched to a gene: 7. Germline CDR1 SGHTA, CDR2 FQGNSA. The CDR3 has 15 residues. The CDR3, as DNA: TGTGCCAGCAGTTCGTGGACAGGGCTCCAAGAGACCCAGTACTTC. Its protein is CASSSWTGLQETQYF.

Here the CDR3 reads CSASGTSGKVGDEQYF. In DNA, the CDR3 is TGCAGTGCTTCCGGGACTAGCGGGAAGGTTGGGGACGAGCAGTACTTC. This chain uses TRBV20-1 with TRBJ2-7; 13 nucleotides match TRBD2. J was trimmed by 5 bases and V by 5 bases; bases with no gene match: 12. Looked up from germline, CDR1 is DFQATT and CDR2 is SNEGSKA (reference sequence). There are 16 residues in the CDR3.

The chain employs TRBV15 and TRBJ1-5, with 7 bases aligning to TRBD1. The CDR3 extends over 16 amino acids. The V and J ends lost 3 bases and 8 bases, in that order; junction bases with no gene match: 13. Germline V lookup: CDR1 LNHNV, CDR2 YYDKDF (reference sequence). CDR3 nucleotides: TGTGCCACCAGCAGGAGAGGGACAGTCCTGCTAGAGCCCCAGCATTTT. Protein sequence: CATSRRGTVLLEPQHF.

The chain links TRBV6-4 to TRBJ2-3; tentatively, D is TRBD1 or TRBD2 (5 bases each). The V and J ends lost 0 bases and 4 bases respectively, with 8 bases between them. Germline V gene data show CDR1 as MRHNA and CDR2 as SNTAGT. This CDR3 has 14 residues. The CDR3 bases are TGTGCCAGCAGTGACTCCAGGGACCCAGATACGCAGTATTTT. Its protein product is CASSDSRDPDTQYF.

This clonotype appeared once. The chain is built from TRBV19 and TRBJ2-3; D is undetermined. The V end lost 5 bases, the J end lost 1 base, and 7 bases lay between the germline ends. The V gene's germline CDR1 is LNHDA and CDR2 SQIVND (reference sequence). The CDR3 loop spans 13 amino acids. DNA for the CDR3: TGTGCCAGTAGTGAAGTGGGCACAGATACGCAGTATTTT. Protein sequence: CASSEVGTDTQYF.

This chain links TRBV7-2 with TRBJ2-7, with TRBD2 matching over 7 bases. The CDR3 covers 15 residues. Unmatched junction bases numbered 7, after V lost 1 base and J lost 4 bases. The germline CDR1 and CDR2 sequences are SGHTA and FQGNSA. The CDR3 DNA is TGTGCCAGCAGCTTAGGGGGGGGGGGTGGATACGAGCAGTACTTC. It translates to CASSLGGGGGYEQYF.

This clonotype was seen a handful of times. One junction end does not reproduce the germline sequence, and a read error may be involved. This rearrangement joins TRBV7-7 to TRBJ1-5; D uncertain. Germline V gene data show CDR1 as SSHAT and CDR2 as FNYEAQ (reference sequence). This CDR3 contains 15 residues. The CDR3 DNA sequence: TGTGCTAGCAGCTTAGGTTGTGAGGGCAATCAGCCCCAGCATTTT. It translates to CASSLGCEGNQPQHF.

Only one count was recorded for this clonotype. The rearrangement joins TRBV19 to TRBJ2-1; D perhaps matches TRBD1 (6 bases). The germline V gene has CDR1 LNHDA and CDR2 SQIVND (reference sequence). Trimming took 3 bases from V and 4 from J, leaving 16 bases between them. This CDR3 has 16 residues. CDR3 coding DNA: TGTGCCAGTAGTATGAGCAGCAACAGGGATTACAATGAGCAGTTCTTC. This codes for CASSMSSNRDYNEQFF.

The chain recombines TRBV10-3 with TRBJ2-7, with 11 bases aligning to TRBD1. Losses at the gene ends were 8 bases for V and 7 bases for J; bases not matched to a gene: 4. This CDR3 spans 12 amino acids. Germline V lookup: CDR1 ENHRY, CDR2 SYGVKD. CDR3 sequence: CAIGQGAREQYF. Written as DNA, the CDR3 is TGTGCCATCGGACAGGGGGCGCGGGAGCAGTACTTC.

The V gene is TRBV5-1, the J gene TRBJ2-7; either TRBD1 or TRBD2 may supply D (5 bases each). This CDR3 spans 14 amino acids. Trimming removed 4 bases at V and 5 bases at J, with 16 bases between. Per germline, CDR1 SGHRS and CDR2 YFSETQ. CDR3 sequence (DNA): TGCGCCAGCAGCCCCGGGGCAGGGTTCCACGAGCAGTACTTC. Translation gives CASSPGAGFHEQYF.